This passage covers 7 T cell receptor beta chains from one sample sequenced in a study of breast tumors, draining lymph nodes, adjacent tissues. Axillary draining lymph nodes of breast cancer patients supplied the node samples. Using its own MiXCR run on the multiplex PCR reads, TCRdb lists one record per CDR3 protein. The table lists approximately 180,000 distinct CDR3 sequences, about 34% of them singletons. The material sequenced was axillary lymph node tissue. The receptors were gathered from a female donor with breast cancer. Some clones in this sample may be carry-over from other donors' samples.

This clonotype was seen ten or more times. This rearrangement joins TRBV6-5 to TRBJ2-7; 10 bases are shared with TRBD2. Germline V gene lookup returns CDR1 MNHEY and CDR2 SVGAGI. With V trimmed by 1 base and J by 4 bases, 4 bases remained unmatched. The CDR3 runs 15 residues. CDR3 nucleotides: TGTGCCAGCAGTTACTTGGCTAGCGGGGGATACGAGCAGTACTTC. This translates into CASSYLASGGYEQYF.

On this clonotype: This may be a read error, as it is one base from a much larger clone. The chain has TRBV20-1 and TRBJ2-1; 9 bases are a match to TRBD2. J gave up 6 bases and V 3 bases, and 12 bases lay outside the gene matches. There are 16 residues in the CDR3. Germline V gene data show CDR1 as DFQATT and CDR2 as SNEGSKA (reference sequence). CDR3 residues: CSARSGKRGAPNEQFF. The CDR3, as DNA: TGCAGTGCTAGGAGTGGGAAGCGGGGGGCCCCCAATGAGCAGTTCTTC.

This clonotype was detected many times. The CDR3: CASSATRFEQYF. The CDR3, as DNA: TGTGCCAGCAGTGCCACTAGATTCGAGCAGTACTTC. This chain uses TRBV25-1 with TRBJ2-7; a possible D gene is TRBD2 (5 bases). The germline CDR1 and CDR2 sequences are MGHDK and SYGVNS. Trimming removed 4 bases at V and 6 bases at J, with 10 bases between. There are 12 residues in the CDR3.

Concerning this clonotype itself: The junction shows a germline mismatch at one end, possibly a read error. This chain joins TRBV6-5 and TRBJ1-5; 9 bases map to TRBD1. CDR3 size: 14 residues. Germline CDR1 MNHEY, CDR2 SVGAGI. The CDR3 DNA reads TGTGCCGGCAGACAGACAGGGGGTAGGCAGCCCCGGCATTTT. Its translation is CAGRQTGGRQPRHF.

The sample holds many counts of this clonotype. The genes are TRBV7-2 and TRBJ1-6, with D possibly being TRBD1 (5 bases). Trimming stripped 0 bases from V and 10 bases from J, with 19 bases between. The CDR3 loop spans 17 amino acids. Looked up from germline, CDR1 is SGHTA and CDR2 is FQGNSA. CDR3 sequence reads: CASSLAGVQGANSPLHF. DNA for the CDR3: TGTGCCAGCAGCTTAGCCGGGGTTCAGGGCGCGAACTCACCCCTCCACTTT. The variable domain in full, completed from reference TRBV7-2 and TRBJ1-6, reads GAGVSQSPSNKVTEKGKDVELRCDPISGHTALYWYRQSLGQGLEFLIYFQGNSAPDKSGLPSDRFSAERTGGSVSTLTIQRTQQEDSAVYLCASSLAGVQGANSPLHFGNGTRLTVT.

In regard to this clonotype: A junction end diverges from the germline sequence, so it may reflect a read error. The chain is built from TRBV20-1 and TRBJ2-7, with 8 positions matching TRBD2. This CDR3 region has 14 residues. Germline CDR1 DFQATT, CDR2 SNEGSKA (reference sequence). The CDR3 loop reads CSAREAGVTGELYF. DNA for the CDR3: TGCAGTGCGAGAGAAGCGGGGGTAACCGGGGAGCTGTACTTC.

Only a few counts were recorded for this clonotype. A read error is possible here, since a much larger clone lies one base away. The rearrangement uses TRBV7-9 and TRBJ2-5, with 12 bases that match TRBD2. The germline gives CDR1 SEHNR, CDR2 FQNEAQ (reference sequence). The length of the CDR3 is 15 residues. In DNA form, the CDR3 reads TGTGCCAGCAGCCCGGAACTAGCGGGGGGCCAGACCCAGCACTTC. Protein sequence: CASSPELAGGQTQHF.